This is a list of T cell receptor beta chains from one sample in a study of T-cell reconstitution after alpha-beta-depleted transplantation in children. TCRdb itself ran the PCR reads through MiXCR, one entry per CDR3 protein. In the table there are about 350,000 distinct CDR3 sequences, 10% to 15% of which are singletons. The material sequenced was PBMCs, taken from the stem cell graft. These receptor sequences come from a human donor who donated a stem cell graft to a child with Fanconi anemia. CDR3s include the opening cysteine and the closing phenylalanine or tryptophan. Fields, in order: D gene, V gene, J gene, clone size, CDR3 DNA, CDR3 protein. D genes are given only for firm matches. Part of the rows lack a size; the others show once, few, many or a class for expanded clones.

-	TRBV7-6	TRBJ2-3	-	TGTGCCAGCAGCTTAGATAGGGACGGGGTCACAGATACGCAGTATTTT	CASSLDRDGVTDTQYF
TRBD1	TRBV5-1	TRBJ2-1	many	TGCGCCAGCAGGATGACAGGGAGCTCCTACAATGAGCAGTTCTTC	CASRMTGSSYNEQFF
TRBD1	TRBV9	TRBJ1-2	few	TGTGCCAGCAGCGATCAGGGGGGCTATGGCTACACCTTC	CASSDQGGYGYTF
-	TRBV2	TRBJ2-4	many	TGTGCCAGCATTTCCCTGGAGGATCCCAAAAACATTCAGTACTTC	CASISLEDPKNIQYF
-	TRBV5-1	TRBJ1-1	many	TGCGCCAGCAGCTTGGGAGGCGTAGCAGCCGAAGCTTTCTTT	CASSLGGVAAEAFF
-	TRBV20-1	TRBJ2-5	few	TGCAGTGCTACCGGGGGAAGGGGTTCCCAAGAGACCCAGTACTTC	CSATGGRGSQETQYF
-	TRBV5-6	TRBJ2-1	few	TGTGCCAGCAGCTCGGGACTTCACAATGAGCAGTTCTTC	CASSSGLHNEQFF
-	TRBV7-2	TRBJ2-3	few	TGTGCCAGCAGCAATCTTGCAGATACGCAGTATTTT	CASSNLADTQYF
TRBD1	TRBV6-5	TRBJ2-2	few	TGTGCCAGCATTTACTACAGGGGGGCGAACACCGGGGAGCTGTTTTTT	CASIYYRGANTGELFF
-	TRBV7-8	TRBJ2-5	-	TGTGCCAGCAGCTTAGTAGACCGGACAGAGGCCGGTCAAGAGACCCAGTACTTC	CASSLVDRTEAGQETQYF
-	TRBV2	TRBJ1-5	-	TGTGCCAGCAGTGAAGCGTGGGCCGCAGGGCATCAGCCCCGGCATTTT	CASSEAWAAGHQPRHF
-	TRBV5-6	TRBJ2-1	many	TGTGCCAGCAGCCCCGGGATTACATGGCATGAGCAGTTCTTC	CASSPGITWHEQFF
-	TRBV11-2	TRBJ2-2	-	TGTGCCAGCAGTCCAATTCCGAACGGGGAGCTGTTTTTT	CASSPIPNGELFF
TRBD1	TRBV7-3	TRBJ2-7	few	TGTGCCAGCAGCGAGGGACAGGGCGAGCAGTACTTC	CASSEGQGEQYF
TRBD1	TRBV20-1	TRBJ1-2	many	TGCAGTGCTCACAGGGGGCGGAATGGCTACACCTTC	CSAHRGRNGYTF
-	TRBV15	TRBJ2-2	many	TGTGCCACCAGCAGGCACCATAACACCGGGGAGCTGTTTTTT	CATSRHHNTGELFF
TRBD1	TRBV6-1	TRBJ1-1	-	TGTGCCAGCACGAAACGAGGGACAGGGAACACTGAAGCTTTCTTT	CASTKRGTGNTEAFF
-	TRBV5-5	TRBJ1-2	few	TGTGCCAGCAGCTTGGCCCGGGCCTTCTATGGCTACACCTTC	CASSLARAFYGYTF
-	TRBV4-2	TRBJ1-1	-	TGTGCCAGCAGGGATCCGGAGGTTGTGAACACTGAAGCTTTCTTT	CASRDPEVVNTEAFF
-	TRBV4-2	TRBJ1-2	few	TGTGCCAGCAGCCAAGAGATGGGGGGCGGCAACTATGGCTACACCTTC	CASSQEMGGGNYGYTF
-	TRBV12-3/TRBV12-4	TRBJ2-3	many	TGTGCCAGCAGCTATCCGGGGGAAGATACGCAGTATTTT	CASSYPGEDTQYF
-	TRBV3-1	TRBJ2-2	once	TGTGCCACCTCCCAACGGGAGAACACCGGGGAGCTGTTTTTT	CATSQRENTGELFF
-	TRBV11-2	TRBJ2-3	few	TGTGCCAGCAGCCGACTGCTTGCTTCGAGTCCAGATACGCAGTATTTT	CASSRLLASSPDTQYF
TRBD2	TRBV6-2/TRBV6-3	TRBJ2-1	few	TGTGCCAGCAGTTACTCAGGGACTAGCTCTACGTACAATGAGCAGTTCTTC	CASSYSGTSSTYNEQFF
-	TRBV7-6	TRBJ2-3	-	TGTGCCAGCAGCTTCGAGAAGTTTACGCAGTATTTT	CASSFEKFTQYF
-	TRBV7-9	TRBJ1-1	many	TGTGCCAGCAGCCCCCCCCGGGCGAACACTGAAGCTTTCTTT	CASSPPRANTEAFF
-	TRBV27	TRBJ2-3	few	TGTGCCAGCAGTTTTTCACCAGGGGTTTTGACAGATACGCAGTATTTT	CASSFSPGVLTDTQYF
-	TRBV27	TRBJ2-1	many	TGTGCCAGCAGTTTATCCGGGACACTCAACCATGAGCAGTTCTTC	CASSLSGTLNHEQFF
TRBD2	TRBV6-1	TRBJ2-5	few	TGTGCCAGCAGTATAGCGGGGGGGCAAGAGACCCAGTACTTC	CASSIAGGQETQYF
-	TRBV5-1	TRBJ2-2	many	TGCGCCAGCAGCTTATCAGGGACGAACACCGGGGAGCTGTTTTTT	CASSLSGTNTGELFF
-	TRBV7-9	TRBJ1-2	once	TGTGCCAGCAGCTTAAATACCGTACAGATTTCTAACTATGGCTACACCTTC	CASSLNTVQISNYGYTF
-	TRBV27	TRBJ1-5	-	TGTGCCAGCAGTTTATCCGGTACAGGGCGCAATCAGCCCCAGCATTTT	CASSLSGTGRNQPQHF
-	TRBV20-1	TRBJ1-5	few	TGCAGTGCTAGTCAGAGCATGCAGCCCCAGCATTTT	CSASQSMQPQHF
-	TRBV6-1	TRBJ1-1	many	TGTGCCAGCACCCCGCAACGAGGTATGAACACTGAAGCTTTCTTT	CASTPQRGMNTEAFF
-	TRBV20-1	TRBJ1-2	few	TGCAGTGCTAGGCAATTACAGGGTGAGGGCTACACCTTC	CSARQLQGEGYTF
-	TRBV18	TRBJ1-5	few	TGTGCCAGCTCACCTACCGGTCAAGGGGCAAGCAATCAGCCCCAGCATTTT	CASSPTGQGASNQPQHF
-	TRBV4-3	TRBJ2-2	-	TGCGCCAGCAGCCAAGATGGAGCCTTTAACACCGGGGAGCTGTTTTTT	CASSQDGAFNTGELFF
-	TRBV4-3	TRBJ1-4	-	TGCGCCAGCAGCCAATTGGTGACAGTCGGTGATGAAAAACTGTTTTTT	CASSQLVTVGDEKLFF
TRBD1	TRBV9	TRBJ1-1	-	TGTGCCAGCAGCGTAGGGGGACAGGTGAACACTGAAGCTTTCTTT	CASSVGGQVNTEAFF
-	TRBV30	TRBJ1-1	-	TGTGCCTGGAGTTGGGAGAACACTGAAGCTTTCTTT	CAWSWENTEAFF
TRBD1	TRBV5-1	TRBJ2-7	few	TGCGCCAGCAGCTTGGACGGGACAGCTTTCTACGAGCAGTACTTC	CASSLDGTAFYEQYF
TRBD1	TRBV6-5	TRBJ1-5	-	TGTGCCAGCAGTTACGGTGAGGGGGCTCAGCCCCAGCATTTT	CASSYGEGAQPQHF